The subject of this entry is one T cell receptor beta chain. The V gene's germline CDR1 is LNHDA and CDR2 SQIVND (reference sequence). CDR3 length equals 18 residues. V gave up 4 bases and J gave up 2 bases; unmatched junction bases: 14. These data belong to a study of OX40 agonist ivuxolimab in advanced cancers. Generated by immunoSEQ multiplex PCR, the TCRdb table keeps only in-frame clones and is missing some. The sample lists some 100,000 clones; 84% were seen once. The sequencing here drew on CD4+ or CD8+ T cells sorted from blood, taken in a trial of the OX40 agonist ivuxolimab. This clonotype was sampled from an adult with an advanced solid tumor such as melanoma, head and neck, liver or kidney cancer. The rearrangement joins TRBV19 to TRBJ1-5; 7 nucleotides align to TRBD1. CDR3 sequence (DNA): TGTGCCAGTAGTACGACCCCGCACAGGGGCGCTGGCAATCAGCCCCAGCATTTT. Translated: CASSTTPHRGAGNQPQHF.